The 29 T cell receptor beta chains reported below all come from one sample, sequenced in a study of blood T cell repertoires in COVID-19. Produced via immunoSEQ multiplex PCR; TCRdb's table is partial and in-frame only. The data hold about 140,000 clones, with around four fifths observed a single time. The specimen sequenced was peripheral blood. The receptors derive from a man in his 60s who had recovered from COVID-19.

Only one count was recorded for this clone. The V gene is TRBV7-3, the J gene TRBJ2-7; the D gene is possibly TRBD1 (6 bases). Trimming removed 5 bases from V and 2 bases from J, with 13 bases in between. Germline-derived CDR1 and CDR2 are SGHTA and FQGTGA. The CDR3 covers 14 residues. CDR3 amino acids: CASSTHPGAYEQYF. The CDR3 coding sequence is TGTGCCAGCAGCACTCATCCAGGGGCCTACGAGCAGTACTTC.

The genes are TRBV6-5 and TRBJ1-6; D possibly corresponds to TRBD1 (5 bases). This CDR3 has 15 residues. Trimming left V 2 bases short and J 9 bases short, with 14 bases between. Germline V gene lookup returns CDR1 MNHEY and CDR2 SVGAGI. The CDR3 bases are TGTGCCAGCAGTTACGACAGCGCCCAGGGTTCACCCCTCCACTTT. Encoded protein: CASSYDSAQGSPLHF.

V usage is TRBV5-1 and J usage is TRBJ2-1, with 8 bases that match TRBD1. Germline-derived CDR1 and CDR2 are SGHRS and YFSETQ. This CDR3 is built from 17 residues. V trimming: 0 bases; J trimming: 2 bases; junction bases outside the gene matches: 7. The CDR3 sequence is CASSLGARTGPYNEQFF. CDR3 nucleotides: TGCGCCAGCAGCTTGGGAGCCCGGACAGGGCCCTACAATGAGCAGTTCTTC. The variable domain in full, completed from reference TRBV5-1 and TRBJ2-1, reads KAGVTQTPRYLIKTRGQQVTLSCSPISGHRSVSWYQQTPGQGLQFLFEYFSETQRNKGNFPGRFSGRQFSNSRSEMNVSTLELGDSALYLCASSLGARTGPYNEQFFGPGTRLTVL.

Notes on this clone: A single base separates this from a much larger clone, so it may be a read error. The sample holds other DNA sequences that translate to the same CDR3. J is TRBJ2-1 and V is TRBV11-2; 9 bases agree with TRBD2. V was pared by 3 bases and J by 11 bases, with 8 bases of the junction left unmatched. Germline-derived CDR1 and CDR2 are SGHAT and FQNNGV. This CDR3 has 14 residues. The CDR3 DNA is TGTGCCAGCAGCTTGCGGGGGGCGGGGGGGCAGCAGTTCTTC. Translated, it gives CASSLRGAGGQQFF.

This clone has just one count. In DNA, the CDR3 is TGTGCCAGCAGTTTTGGCCCGGGACTAGCGGGAGACAATGAGCAGTTCTTC. This gives the protein CASSFGPGLAGDNEQFF. This sequence joins TRBV28 and TRBJ2-1; 14 positions match TRBD2. This CDR3 is built from 17 residues. Germline CDR1 MDHEN, CDR2 SYDVKM. The J segment lost 5 bases and the V segment lost 3 bases, leaving 6 bases of the junction unmatched.

The genes are TRBV4-3 and TRBJ2-6, with D tentatively TRBD1 (6 bases). The V end lost 0 bases, the J end lost 1 base, and 7 bases lay between the germline ends. CDR1 is LGHNA and CDR2 is YSLEER in the germline V gene. The CDR3 has 16 amino acids. This CDR3 reads CASSQETGSGANVLTF. CDR3 bases: TGCGCCAGCAGCCAAGAAACAGGGTCTGGGGCCAACGTCCTGACTTTC.

The J gene is TRBJ2-5, the V gene TRBV5-4; TRBD2 might be the D (7 bases). Germline CDR1 is SGHNT and CDR2 is YYREEE (reference sequence). The CDR3 has 15 residues. V was pared by 0 bases and J by 5 bases, with 14 bases between. For the CDR3, the DNA is TGTGCCAGCAGCTTGGAAGGGGGGGTGGTGGAGACCCAGTACTTC. Translating gives CASSLEGGVVETQYF.

The chain recombines TRBV9 with TRBJ1-2, with TRBD1 identical over 8 bases. Germline lookup yields CDR1 SGDLS and CDR2 YYNGEE. With V trimmed by 3 bases and J by 0 bases, 7 bases remained unmatched. The CDR3 is 16 amino acids. The CDR3 nucleotides are TGTGCCAGCAGCGGAGGGACAGGCTTAGCTAACTATGGCTACACCTTC. Translated: CASSGGTGLANYGYTF.

The chain uses TRBV30 and TRBJ1-6, with D uncertain. The germline gives CDR1 GTSNPN, CDR2 SVGIG (reference sequence). This CDR3 spans 12 amino acids. V was cut by 1 base and J by 9 bases, with 7 bases left in between. The CDR3 bases are TGTGCCTGGAGTGAGACTGGTTCACCCCTCCACTTT. Residues: CAWSETGSPLHF.

The chain has TRBV7-9 and TRBJ2-4; 10 bases fit TRBD1. This CDR3 has 15 amino acids. Germline V lookup: CDR1 SEHNR, CDR2 FQNEAQ (reference sequence). Germline trimming cut 1 base from V and 5 bases from J; bases unmatched to any gene: 2. CDR3 residues: CASSLDGTGENIQYF. Here the CDR3 DNA reads TGTGCCAGCAGCTTAGATGGGACAGGGGAAAACATTCAGTACTTC.

The table lists this clone with a few counts. This chain links TRBV11-2 with TRBJ2-1; 7 bases are shared with TRBD2. In germline, CDR1 is SGHAT, CDR2 FQNNGV. The J segment lost 1 base and the V segment lost 5 bases, leaving 2 bases of the junction unmatched. This CDR3 contains 14 residues. The CDR3 DNA sequence: TGTGCCAGCAGCATTAGCGGGTCCTACAATGAGCAGTTCTTC. Translated, it gives CASSISGSYNEQFF. The full variable domain, completed using reference TRBV11-2 and TRBJ2-1, is EAGVAQSPRYKIIEKRQSVAFWCNPISGHATLYWYQQILGQGPKLLIQFQNNGVVDDSQLPKDRFSAERLKGVDSTLKIQPAKLEDSAVYLCASSISGSYNEQFFGPGTRLTVL.

The genes are TRBV14 and TRBJ2-1; 16 nucleotides align to TRBD2. The trim removed 4 bases at V and 7 bases at J, leaving 7 bases unmatched. CDR1 and CDR2 from the germline V gene are SGHDN and FVKESK. The CDR3 loop spans 17 amino acids. Written as DNA, the CDR3 is TGTGCCAGCAGCCTAAGTAAGGGACTAGCGGGAGGGAATGAGCAGTTCTTC. Encoded protein: CASSLSKGLAGGNEQFF.

The chain joins TRBV6-7 to TRBJ2-3, with a weak D call TRBD1 (6 bases). TRBV6-7 is identified as an open reading frame with a role that is uncertain. Trimming left V 8 bases short and J 0 bases short, with 15 bases between. This CDR3 region has 15 residues. The DNA of the CDR3 is TGTGCCAGCGAGGGATCAGGGGTGAGCACAGATACGCAGTATTTT. It yields the protein CASEGSGVSTDTQYF.

The chain combines TRBV10-3 with TRBJ2-2; 8 bases fit TRBD1. Germline CDR1 and CDR2: ENHRY and SYGVKD. The CDR3 runs 15 residues. V dropped 3 bases and J dropped 5; count of bases not matched to a gene: 5. CDR3 DNA sequence: TGTGCCATCAGTGACGACAGGGGAAAAACCGGGGAGCTGTTTTTT. Translation: CAISDDRGKTGELFF.

The V call is TRBV13, the J call TRBJ2-3, with D perhaps TRBD2 (7 bases). The V end was cut by 2 bases, the J end by 1 base, with 16 bases between. There are 17 residues in the CDR3. CDR1 and CDR2 from the germline V gene are PRHDT and FYEKMQ (reference sequence). CDR3 DNA sequence: TGTGCCAGCAGCTTACTTAACGGGGGGCTGGGCACAGATACGCAGTATTTT. Protein product: CASSLLNGGLGTDTQYF.

This chain uses TRBV7-6 with TRBJ2-3; 8 bases align to TRBD2. The germline gives CDR1 SGHVS, CDR2 FNYEAQ. J lost 3 bases, V lost 5 bases, and 7 bases had no gene match. The CDR3 consists of 15 residues. The CDR3 nucleotides read TGTGCCAGCAGCGCAGCGGGGGTTGAGACAGATACGCAGTATTTT. It translates to CASSAAGVETDTQYF.

The chain joins TRBV18 to TRBJ1-5, with D possibly matching TRBD1 (5 bases). The length of the CDR3 is 15 residues. V gave up 4 bases and J gave up 2 bases, with 12 bases separating them. Per germline, CDR1 KGHSH and CDR2 LQKENI. CDR3 DNA sequence: TGTGCCAGCTCACAGCAGGGAACGGGCAATCAGCCCCAGCATTTT. Translating it yields CASSQQGTGNQPQHF. Full variable domain (missing parts from reference TRBV18 and TRBJ1-5): NAGVMQNPRHLVRRRGQEARLRCSPMKGHSHVYWYRQLPEEGLKFMVYLQKENIIDESGMPKERFSAEFPKEGPSILRIQQVVRGDSAAYFCASSQQGTGNQPQHFGDGTRLSIL.

The chain joins TRBV5-1 to TRBJ2-7; 9 bases are a match to TRBD1. The germline V gene encodes CDR1 SGHRS and CDR2 YFSETQ. V shed 3 bases and J 2 bases; nucleotides not matched to a gene: 6. CDR3 length equals 15 residues. The CDR3 here is CASSSGQGSTYEQYF. CDR3 DNA sequence: TGCGCCAGCAGCTCGGGACAGGGAAGCACCTACGAGCAGTACTTC.

V is TRBV6-2 or TRBV6-3 and J is TRBJ2-3; D is undetermined. Deletions cut 0 bases from V and 6 bases from J, with 4 bases between. The germline V gene has CDR1 MNHEY and CDR2 SVGEGT. The CDR3 runs 12 residues. CDR3 residues: CASSYSRDTQYF. Here the CDR3 DNA reads TGTGCCAGCAGTTACTCGCGGGATACGCAGTATTTT.

The chain recombines TRBV14 with TRBJ2-2; possibly TRBD1 for D (5 bases). V lost 4 bases and J 3 bases, leaving 15 bases between the germline ends. Germline CDR1 reads SGHDN; CDR2 reads FVKESK. The CDR3 extends over 16 amino acids. As DNA, the CDR3 is TGTGCCAGCAGCCCCCGGCCGACAGACTACACCGGGGAGCTGTTTTTT. Its protein product is CASSPRPTDYTGELFF.

V gene TRBV19 combines with J gene TRBJ1-5; D unresolved. Germline loops: CDR1 LNHDA, CDR2 SQIVND (reference sequence). V lost 0 bases and J 11 bases, leaving 11 bases between the germline ends. There are 13 residues in the CDR3. For the CDR3, the DNA is TGTGCCAGTAGTATAGATGGGGTCGGGGCCCAGCATTTT. Its translation is CASSIDGVGAQHF. The variable domain in full, completed from reference TRBV19 and TRBJ1-5, reads DGGITQSPKYLFRKEGQNVTLSCEQNLNHDAMYWYRQDPGQGLRLIYYSQIVNDFQKGDIAEGYSVSREKKESFPLTVTSAQKNPTAFYLCASSIDGVGAQHFGDGTRLSIL.

The chain combines TRBV18 with TRBJ2-1, with 10 nucleotides matching TRBD2. Trimming at V came to 4 bases and at J to 0 bases, leaving 9 bases not matched to a gene. Germline V gene sequence: CDR1 KGHSH, CDR2 LQKENI. The CDR3 is 18 amino acids. Written as DNA, the CDR3 is TGTGCCAGCTCACGGGCGGGACTAGCGTCGAGCTCCTACAATGAGCAGTTCTTC. Encoded protein: CASSRAGLASSSYNEQFF.

The V gene is TRBV18, the J gene TRBJ2-5; D is unclear. The CDR3 spans 14 residues. Germline V CDR1 and CDR2: KGHSH, LQKENI. V was pared by 0 bases and J by 5 bases, with 10 bases between. CDR3 sequence: CASSPPAARETQYF. The CDR3, as DNA: TGTGCCAGCTCACCACCGGCGGCCCGGGAGACCCAGTACTTC.

The chain employs TRBV24-1 and TRBJ2-1; tentatively, D is TRBD1 (6 bases). Germline CDR1 KGHDR, CDR2 SFDVKD. The ends were cut back, 3 bases at V and 0 bases at J, with 20 bases in the middle. The CDR3 is 19 residues long. The CDR3 reads CATSDPTHRDIGSYNEQFF. The CDR3 nucleotides read TGTGCCACCAGTGATCCAACCCACCGGGACATAGGCTCCTACAATGAGCAGTTCTTC.

J is TRBJ1-1 and V is TRBV4-3, with TRBD1 matching 7 bases. The CDR3 totals 16 residues. V shed 4 bases, J shed 4 bases, and the junction held 12 bases outside the gene matches. Germline CDR1 LGHNA, CDR2 YSLEER. In nucleotides, the CDR3 is TGCGCCAGCAGCCGCACCTACAGGGGCGATGGCACTGAAGCTTTCTTT. This sequence encodes CASSRTYRGDGTEAFF.

The rearrangement joins TRBV14 to TRBJ2-6; perhaps TRBD1 as D (6 bases). V dropped 3 bases and J dropped 1 base, with 7 bases sitting between them. The germline V gene has CDR1 SGHDN and CDR2 FVKESK. This CDR3 is 15 amino acids long. For the CDR3, the DNA is TGTGCCAGCAGCCACGACAGGTCTGGGGCCAACGTCCTGACTTTC. This sequence encodes CASSHDRSGANVLTF.

The chain combines TRBV5-4 with TRBJ1-2; D not resolved. The germline V and J ends were trimmed by 0 bases and 2 bases, with 11 bases remaining between them. The CDR3 length is 15 residues. From germline, CDR1 is SGHNT and CDR2 YYREEE (reference sequence). This chain's CDR3 is CASSLGEVPNYGYTF. Written as DNA, the CDR3 is TGTGCCAGCAGCTTGGGAGAGGTACCCAACTATGGCTACACCTTC.

The chain combines TRBV18 with TRBJ1-2, with D perhaps matching TRBD1 (6 bases). Trimming cost V 8 bases and J 6 bases, with 19 bases left between them. From germline, CDR1 is KGHSH and CDR2 LQKENI. The CDR3 is 14 amino acids. Written as DNA, the CDR3 is TGTGCCAGCGACGGTGGAGGGGGGGCCGATGGCTACACCTTC. Its translation: CASDGGGGADGYTF.

A single count supports this clone. This chain links TRBV19 with TRBJ1-2, with 8 bases lining up with TRBD1. The V gene's germline CDR1 is LNHDA and CDR2 SQIVND (reference sequence). With 0 bases clipped from V and 8 bases from J, the junction kept 11 bases outside the gene matches. The length of the CDR3 is 16 residues. DNA of the CDR3: TGTGCCAGTAGTATAGATGGACAGGGCGGGTATGGCGGCTACACCTTC. It is translated as CASSIDGQGGYGGYTF.